What follows are 28 T cell receptor beta chains derived from one specimen sequenced in a study of CD8 T cells in ankylosing spondylitis. A single record per CDR3 protein comes from TCRdb applying MiXCR to the 5' RACE reads. The data show approximately 220,000 distinct CDR3 sequences, under 30% seen once. Sequences were obtained from blood, either unsorted or a sorted T cell fraction (not recorded which). These receptors were obtained from a male donor with ankylosing spondylitis or in good health (not recorded which).

This clonotype was detected ten times or more. V usage is TRBV12-3 or TRBV12-4 and J usage is TRBJ2-1; 7 positions match TRBD2. The junction had 6 bases not matched to a gene; V was cut back by 3 bases and J by 7 bases. The CDR3 length is 14 residues. Here the CDR3 DNA reads TGTGCCAGCAGTTTTTCCCGCGGGAGTAATGAGCAGTTCTTC. Protein sequence: CASSFSRGSNEQFF.

The V and J genes are TRBV20-1 and TRBJ2-2; TRBD2 agrees at 10 bases. CDR1 and CDR2 from the germline V gene are DFQATT and SNEGSKA (reference sequence). Trimming at V came to 6 bases and at J to 7 bases, leaving 8 bases not matched to a gene. This CDR3 contains 14 residues. Here the CDR3 reads CSANRLAGVGELFF. The CDR3 DNA sequence: TGCAGTGCAAATCGGCTAGCGGGAGTCGGGGAGCTGTTTTTT.

This clonotype was seen ten or more times. Here the CDR3 DNA reads TGCAGCGTTTTTACCGGGGAGACCCAGTACTTC. It codes for CSVFTGETQYF. V and J are TRBV29-1 and TRBJ2-5; no clear D gene. The germline V gene encodes CDR1 SQVTM and CDR2 ANQGSEA. This CDR3 comprises 11 residues. Trimming took 5 bases from V and 5 from J, leaving 9 bases between them.

The sample holds many counts of this clonotype. The chain links TRBV5-1 to TRBJ1-1; D call uncertain. Trimming removed 6 bases at V and 4 bases at J, with 10 bases between. The CDR3 is made up of 12 amino acids. Germline values: CDR1 SGHRS, CDR2 YFSETQ. CDR3 amino acids: CASTSAGTEAFF. DNA for the CDR3: TGCGCCAGCACTTCGGCTGGCACTGAAGCTTTCTTT.

In its sample, this clonotype was seen a few times. The chain couples TRBV28 to TRBJ2-5; 7 nucleotides align to TRBD1. This CDR3 has 16 amino acids. Trimming took 6 bases from V and 4 from J; bases not matched to a gene: 14. Germline V lookup: CDR1 MDHEN, CDR2 SYDVKM. CDR3 amino acids: CASRRDLRGRGETQYF. The DNA for the CDR3 is TGTGCCAGCAGACGTGACCTGAGGGGGCGAGGAGAGACCCAGTACTTC.

This clonotype occurred a few times. The V gene is TRBV5-1, the J gene TRBJ2-7; a possible D gene is TRBD1 (6 bases). The V end lost 4 bases, the J end lost 6 bases, and 20 bases lay between the germline ends. Per the germline V gene, CDR1 is SGHRS and CDR2 is YFSETQ. The CDR3 is 15 amino acids. The CDR3, as DNA: TGCGCCAGCAGCGGTAGGACAGTGCCCCTGTCCGAGCAGTACTTC. It translates to CASSGRTVPLSEQYF.

This clonotype appeared a few times. This rearrangement joins TRBV20-1 to TRBJ2-7, with TRBD1 matching 7 bases. The germline V gene has CDR1 DFQATT and CDR2 SNEGSKA (reference sequence). The ends lost 4 bases at V and 0 bases at J; junction bases unmatched: 6. This CDR3 has 14 residues. The CDR3 sequence: CSAISTGASYEQYF. In DNA form, the CDR3 reads TGCAGTGCTATCTCCACAGGGGCCTCCTACGAGCAGTACTTC.

In its sample, this clonotype was seen many times. The chain uses TRBV29-1 and TRBJ2-1, with 10 bases that match TRBD2. V was pared by 6 bases and J by 6 bases, with 8 bases of the junction left unmatched. This CDR3 region has 14 residues. Germline-derived CDR1 and CDR2 are SQVTM and ANQGSEA. The CDR3 loop reads CSVSAGGGFNEQFF. CDR3 nucleotides: TGCAGCGTATCAGCGGGAGGGGGCTTCAATGAGCAGTTCTTC.

This clonotype was counted once. The V gene is TRBV4-1, the J gene TRBJ1-1, with 10 positions matching TRBD1. The CDR3 runs 15 residues. The V segment lost 5 bases and the J segment 4 bases; nucleotides outside the gene matches: 7. Germline CDR1 reads MGHRA; CDR2 reads YSYEKL. CDR3 sequence reads: CASSLGRTGGTEAFF. The CDR3 DNA is TGCGCCAGCAGCTTGGGCAGGACAGGGGGCACTGAAGCTTTCTTT.

This clonotype was seen at least ten times. The chain joins TRBV20-1 to TRBJ1-4; maybe TRBD1 (5 bases). The CDR3 runs 15 residues. Trimming took off 3 bases at V and 2 bases at J, with 13 bases between the two ends. Germline CDR1 and CDR2: DFQATT and SNEGSKA (reference sequence). The CDR3 here is CSASPARGTNEKLFF. The CDR3, as DNA: TGCAGTGCTAGCCCAGCGCGGGGGACTAATGAAAAACTGTTTTTT.

V gene TRBV6-4 combines with J gene TRBJ2-1; 12 positions agree with TRBD2. CDR3 length: 13 amino acids. V was pared by 4 bases and J by 10 bases, with 2 bases of the junction left unmatched. Per germline, CDR1 MRHNA and CDR2 SNTAGT. The chain's CDR3 is CASSGTSGKEQFF. The CDR3 DNA is TGTGCCAGCAGTGGGACTAGCGGGAAGGAGCAGTTCTTC.

The gene calls are TRBV5-1 and TRBJ2-5, with TRBD2 matching 12 bases. The CDR3 covers 17 residues. The germline CDR1 and CDR2 sequences are SGHRS and YFSETQ. The ends lost 0 bases at V and 0 bases at J; junction bases unmatched: 3. The DNA of the CDR3 is TGCGCCAGCAGCTTGGGGGGGACTAGCGGGCACCAAGAGACCCAGTACTTC. Protein: CASSLGGTSGHQETQYF.

CDR3 DNA: TGCGCCAGCAGCCGGGACGGGTACTACGAGCAGTACTTC. It encodes CASSRDGYYEQYF. The rearrangement joins TRBV5-1 to TRBJ2-7; D is tentatively TRBD1 or TRBD2 (5 bases each). Per germline, CDR1 SGHRS and CDR2 YFSETQ. V was shortened by 4 bases and J by 3 bases, with 11 bases between the two germline ends. The CDR3 contains 13 residues. Variable domain in full (rest from reference TRBV5-1 and TRBJ2-7): KAGVTQTPRYLIKTRGQQVTLSCSPISGHRSVSWYQQTPGQGLQFLFEYFSETQRNKGNFPGRFSGRQFSNSRSEMNVSTLELGDSALYLCASSRDGYYEQYFGPGTRLTVT.

This clonotype was picked up many times. The V and J genes are TRBV27 and TRBJ2-1; 8 bases line up with TRBD2. Trimming took 5 bases from V and 9 from J; bases not matched to a gene: 6. This CDR3 comprises 13 residues. Germline CDR1 MNHEY, CDR2 SMNVEV (reference sequence). CDR3 coding DNA: TGTGCCAGCAGTCGAGCGGGAGCGGGTGAGCAGTTCTTC. This sequence encodes CASSRAGAGEQFF.

This clonotype has ten or more counts. The CDR3 is CASSYSTGEAFF. The DNA for the CDR3 is TGTGCCAGCAGTTACTCAACAGGGGAAGCTTTCTTT. J is TRBJ1-1 and V is TRBV6-6; tentatively, D is TRBD1 (6 bases). CDR1 and CDR2 from the germline V gene are MNHNY and SVGAGI (reference sequence). CDR3 length equals 12 residues. The V and J ends lost 0 bases and 8 bases respectively, with 7 bases between them.

A few counts support this clonotype. V gene TRBV20-1 combines with J gene TRBJ2-2; D not certain. V was clipped by 3 bases and J by 0 bases, with 5 bases between them. CDR1 and CDR2 (germline): DFQATT, SNEGSKA (reference sequence). CDR3 length: 13 residues. CDR3 protein: CSASGPNTGELFF. The DNA of the CDR3 is TGCAGTGCTAGCGGGCCGAACACCGGGGAGCTGTTTTTT.

J is TRBJ2-3 and V is TRBV5-5, with D perhaps matching TRBD2 (6 bases). Germline CDR1 and CDR2: SGHKS and YYEKEE (reference sequence). V lost 7 bases and J lost 4, with 22 bases in between. The CDR3 runs 16 residues. The chain's CDR3 is CASGDGTAVMADTQYF. CDR3 coding DNA: TGTGCCAGCGGAGACGGGACTGCCGTCATGGCAGATACGCAGTATTTT.

This clonotype came up many times. The chain carries TRBV10-3 and TRBJ1-4, with TRBD1 matching 8 bases. CDR3 size: 13 residues. CDR1 and CDR2 (germline): ENHRY, SYGVKD. V shed 10 bases and J 8 bases; nucleotides not matched to a gene: 9. CDR3 residues: CATQTGAREKLFF. Here the CDR3 DNA reads TGTGCCACCCAGACAGGGGCCAGGGAAAAACTGTTTTTT.

This clonotype occurred many times. V usage is TRBV28 and J usage is TRBJ2-5; D unresolved. The V gene lost 1 base and the J gene lost 4 bases, with 7 bases spanning the gap. Germline-derived CDR1 and CDR2 are MDHEN and SYDVKM. CDR3 length: 13 residues. Here the CDR3 reads CASSLYPIETQYF. The CDR3 region has the DNA TGTGCCAGCAGTTTATACCCAATAGAGACCCAGTACTTC.

This clonotype was observed many times. The chain couples TRBV10-3 to TRBJ2-3, with 9 bases fitting TRBD1. CDR3 size: 15 residues. The germline gives CDR1 ENHRY, CDR2 SYGVKD. J gave up 1 base and V 5 bases, and 4 bases lay outside the gene matches. CDR3 protein: CAISSQGAGTDTQYF. The DNA for the CDR3 is TGTGCCATCAGTTCACAGGGGGCAGGCACAGATACGCAGTATTTT.

The J gene is TRBJ1-4, the V gene TRBV20-1; D gene ambiguous. The V end lost 3 bases, the J end lost 4 bases, and 9 bases lay between the germline ends. CDR1 is DFQATT, CDR2 SNEGSKA, per germline (reference sequence). CDR3 length equals 13 residues. CDR3 sequence reads: CSASTGNNEKLFF. The CDR3, as DNA: TGCAGTGCTAGCACCGGAAATAATGAAAAACTGTTTTTT.

This clonotype has a count of ten or more. The V gene is TRBV20-1, the J gene TRBJ2-5, with a weak D call TRBD1 (5 bases). This CDR3 region has 16 residues. CDR1 is DFQATT and CDR2 is SNEGSKA in the germline V gene (reference sequence). The germline V and J ends were trimmed by 4 bases and 1 base, with 19 bases remaining between them. The chain's CDR3 is CSATHSRRQSQETQYF. The CDR3 DNA is TGCAGTGCTACACACAGCCGGAGACAGAGCCAAGAGACCCAGTACTTC.

This clonotype was observed many times. The chain couples TRBV3-1 to TRBJ1-3; 7 positions match TRBD1. Germline V gene lookup returns CDR1 LGHDT and CDR2 YNNKEL (reference sequence). The CDR3 sequence is 15 residues long. Germline trimming cut 3 bases from V and 3 bases from J; bases unmatched to any gene: 5. CDR3 bases: TGTGCCAGCAGCCATCTAGGGGGCGGTGGAAACACCATATATTTT. Protein sequence: CASSHLGGGGNTIYF.

V and J are TRBV7-3 and TRBJ1-1; no reliable D call. This CDR3 spans 14 amino acids. Trimming took 3 bases from V and 0 from J, leaving 8 bases between them. Germline V gene lookup returns CDR1 SGHTA and CDR2 FQGTGA. The chain's CDR3 is CASSLGLMNTEAFF. The CDR3 DNA is TGTGCCAGCAGCTTGGGCCTGATGAACACTGAAGCTTTCTTT.

At least ten counts were recorded for this clonotype. V gene TRBV6-1 combines with J gene TRBJ2-5, with a tentative D call TRBD2 (6 bases). Germline loops: CDR1 MNHNS, CDR2 SASEGT. Trimming left V 7 bases short and J 7 bases short, with 19 bases between. The CDR3 runs to 14 residues. The CDR3 here is CASTQYEGGGTQYF. The CDR3 DNA follows: TGTGCCAGCACCCAGTACGAGGGAGGAGGGACCCAGTACTTC.

This clonotype was seen at least ten times. As DNA, the CDR3 is TGCGCCAGCAGCTTGGACGTGGGGGCGGGAGGGTCCCACAATGAGCAGTTCTTC. Amino acid sequence: CASSLDVGAGGSHNEQFF. V gene TRBV5-1 combines with J gene TRBJ2-1; TRBD2 matches 9 bases. The V gene end was trimmed by 0 bases and the J gene end by 5 bases; junction bases not matched to a gene: 12. This CDR3 is built from 18 residues. Germline V lookup: CDR1 SGHRS, CDR2 YFSETQ.

Many counts were recorded for this clonotype. V usage is TRBV20-1 and J usage is TRBJ2-1, with 7 bases matching TRBD2. The CDR3 covers 16 residues. CDR1 is DFQATT, CDR2 SNEGSKA, per germline (reference sequence). V gave up 2 bases and J gave up 1 base; unmatched junction bases: 8. CDR3: CSARLPSGKSYNEQFF. The CDR3 DNA follows: TGCAGTGCTAGACTACCGAGCGGGAAGTCCTACAATGAGCAGTTCTTC.

The chain couples TRBV7-3 to TRBJ2-1; D gene unclear. This CDR3 is built from 10 residues. Trimming stripped 9 bases from V and 13 bases from J, with 13 bases between. Germline lookup yields CDR1 SGHTA and CDR2 FQGTGA. CDR3 residues: CARLRKGQFF. The DNA of the CDR3 is TGTGCCAGACTGAGAAAGGGTCAGTTCTTC.